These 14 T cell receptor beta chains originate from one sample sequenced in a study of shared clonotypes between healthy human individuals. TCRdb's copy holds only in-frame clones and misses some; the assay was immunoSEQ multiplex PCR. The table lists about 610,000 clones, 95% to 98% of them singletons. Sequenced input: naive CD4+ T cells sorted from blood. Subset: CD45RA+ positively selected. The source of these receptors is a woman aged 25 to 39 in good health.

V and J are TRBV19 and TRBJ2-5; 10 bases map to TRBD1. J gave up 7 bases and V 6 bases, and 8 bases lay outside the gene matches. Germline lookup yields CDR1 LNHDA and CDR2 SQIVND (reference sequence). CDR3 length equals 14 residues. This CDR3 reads CASSVTGGAGTQYF. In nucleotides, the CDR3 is TGTGCCAGTAGCGTGACAGGGGGCGCCGGGACCCAGTACTTC.

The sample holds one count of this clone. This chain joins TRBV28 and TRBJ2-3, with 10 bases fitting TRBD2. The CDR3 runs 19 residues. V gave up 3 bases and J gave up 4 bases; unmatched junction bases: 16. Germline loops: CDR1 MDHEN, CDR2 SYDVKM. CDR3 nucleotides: TGTGCCAGCAGTTTTCGCCCCGGAAAAGCGGGAGGGCCCGCAGATACGCAGTATTTT. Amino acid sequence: CASSFRPGKAGGPADTQYF.

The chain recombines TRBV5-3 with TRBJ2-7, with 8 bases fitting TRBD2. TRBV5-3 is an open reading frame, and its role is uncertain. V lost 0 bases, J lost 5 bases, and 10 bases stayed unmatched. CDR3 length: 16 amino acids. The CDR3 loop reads CARSLGLAYAQNEQYF. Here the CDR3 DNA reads TGTGCCAGAAGCTTGGGACTAGCGTACGCTCAGAACGAGCAGTACTTC.

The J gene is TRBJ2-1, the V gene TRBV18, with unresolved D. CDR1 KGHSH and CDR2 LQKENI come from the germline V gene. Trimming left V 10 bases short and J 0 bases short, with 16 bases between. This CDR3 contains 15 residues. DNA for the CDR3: TGTGCCACTGGTGGGCAGGAAAACTCCTACAATGAGCAGTTCTTC. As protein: CATGGQENSYNEQFF.

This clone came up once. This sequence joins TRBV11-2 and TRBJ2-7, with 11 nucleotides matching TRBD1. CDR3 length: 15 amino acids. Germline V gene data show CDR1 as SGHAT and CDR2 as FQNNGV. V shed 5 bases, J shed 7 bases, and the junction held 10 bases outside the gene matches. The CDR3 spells CASSPIGQGAKEQYF. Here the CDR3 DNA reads TGTGCCAGCAGCCCGATAGGACAGGGGGCGAAGGAGCAGTACTTC.

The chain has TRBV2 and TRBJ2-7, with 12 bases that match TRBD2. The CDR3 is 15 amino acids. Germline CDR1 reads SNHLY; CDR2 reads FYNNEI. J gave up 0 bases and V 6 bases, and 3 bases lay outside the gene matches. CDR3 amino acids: CASSTSGRFSYEQYF. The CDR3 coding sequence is TGTGCCAGCAGCACTAGCGGGAGGTTCTCCTACGAGCAGTACTTC. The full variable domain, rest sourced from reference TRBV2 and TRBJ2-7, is EPEVTQTPSHQVTQMGQEVILRCVPISNHLYFYWYRQILGQKVEFLVSFYNNEISEKSEIFDDQFSVERPDGSNFTLKIRSTKLEDSAMYFCASSTSGRFSYEQYFGPGTRLTVT.

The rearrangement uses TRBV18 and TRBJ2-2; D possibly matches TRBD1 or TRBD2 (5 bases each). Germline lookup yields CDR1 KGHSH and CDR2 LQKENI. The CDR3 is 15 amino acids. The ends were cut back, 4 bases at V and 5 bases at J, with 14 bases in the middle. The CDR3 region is CASSQGTRQTGELFF. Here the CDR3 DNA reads TGTGCCAGCTCACAAGGGACCCGCCAAACCGGGGAGCTGTTTTTT. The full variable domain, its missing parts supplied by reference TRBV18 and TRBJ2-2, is NAGVMQNPRHLVRRRGQEARLRCSPMKGHSHVYWYRQLPEEGLKFMVYLQKENIIDESGMPKERFSAEFPKEGPSILRIQQVVRGDSAAYFCASSQGTRQTGELFFGEGSRLTVL.

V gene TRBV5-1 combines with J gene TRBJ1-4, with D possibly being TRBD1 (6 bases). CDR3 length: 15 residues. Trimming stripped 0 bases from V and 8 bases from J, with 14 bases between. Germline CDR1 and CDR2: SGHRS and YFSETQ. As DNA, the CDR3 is TGCGCCAGCAGCTTGGCGGGGGGCCGTGGAGAAAAACTGTTTTTT. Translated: CASSLAGGRGEKLFF.

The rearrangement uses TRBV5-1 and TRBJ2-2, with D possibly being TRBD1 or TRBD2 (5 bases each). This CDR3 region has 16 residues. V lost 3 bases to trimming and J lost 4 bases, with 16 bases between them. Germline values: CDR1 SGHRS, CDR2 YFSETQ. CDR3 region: CASSSTGTLVTGELFF. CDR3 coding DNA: TGCGCCAGCAGCTCAACCGGGACGTTAGTCACCGGGGAGCTGTTTTTT.

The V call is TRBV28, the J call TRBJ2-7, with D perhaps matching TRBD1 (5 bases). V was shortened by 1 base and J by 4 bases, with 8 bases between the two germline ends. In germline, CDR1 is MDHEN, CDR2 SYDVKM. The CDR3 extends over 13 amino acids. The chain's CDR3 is CASSLSNRYEQYF. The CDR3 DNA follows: TGTGCCAGCAGTTTATCGAACAGGTACGAGCAGTACTTC.

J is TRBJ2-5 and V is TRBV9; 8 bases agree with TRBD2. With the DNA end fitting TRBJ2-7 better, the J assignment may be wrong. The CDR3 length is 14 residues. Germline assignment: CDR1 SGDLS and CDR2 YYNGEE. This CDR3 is CASSETSGSYEQYF. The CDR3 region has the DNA TGTGCCAGCAGCGAAACTAGCGGTTCCTACGAGCAGTACTTC.

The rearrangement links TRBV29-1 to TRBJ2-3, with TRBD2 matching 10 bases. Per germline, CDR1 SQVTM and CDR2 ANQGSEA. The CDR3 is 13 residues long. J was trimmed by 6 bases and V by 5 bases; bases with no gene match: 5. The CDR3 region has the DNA TGCAGCGTTCTAGCGGGAGTACTCGATACGCAGTATTTT. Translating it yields CSVLAGVLDTQYF.

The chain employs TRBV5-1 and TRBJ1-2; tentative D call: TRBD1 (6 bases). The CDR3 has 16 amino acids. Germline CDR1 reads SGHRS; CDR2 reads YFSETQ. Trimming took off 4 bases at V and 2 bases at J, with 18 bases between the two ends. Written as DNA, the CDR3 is TGCGCCAGCAGCCGTACAGGGAGTGGAGCAAACTATGGCTACACCTTC. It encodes CASSRTGSGANYGYTF.

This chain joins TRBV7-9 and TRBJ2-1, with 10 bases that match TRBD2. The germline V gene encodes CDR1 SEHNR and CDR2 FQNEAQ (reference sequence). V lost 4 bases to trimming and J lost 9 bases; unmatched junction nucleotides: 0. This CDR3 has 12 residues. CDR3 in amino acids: CASSWTSGEQFF. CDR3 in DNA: TGTGCCAGCAGCTGGACTAGCGGTGAGCAGTTCTTC.